The TCR beta chain described here comes from a study of blood T cell repertoires in COVID-19. About the study: Some COVID-19 samples were acute and others convalescent; all came from the United States, Italy and Spain.

Authors' processing steps: Nucleated cell number was recorded as an estimate derived from reference gene primer amplification. Method: immunoSEQ multiplex PCR; TCRdb's copy keeps in-frame clones and lacks some. That table furnishes V, J and clone size, whereas the DNA furnished D and trimming. Altogether approximately 70,000 clones are present, more than 85% being singletons, with the ten largest covering 7.3%. This CDR3 contains 11 residues. The V and J ends lost 7 bases and 6 bases respectively, with 9 bases between them. In germline, CDR1 is ENHRY, CDR2 SYGVKD. The sequence came from a middle-aged man with COVID-19, enrolled during active disease. J is TRBJ1-1 and V is TRBV10-3; D remains ambiguous. Sequencing used peripheral blood. This chain's CDR3 is CAIKRGAEAFF. In DNA, the CDR3 is TGTGCCATCAAGAGAGGCGCTGAAGCTTTCTTT.